These T cell receptor beta chains were read from a single sample in a study of human T cells and chemical hapten exposure. One entry per CDR3 protein results from TCRdb running MiXCR on the RACE reads. The sample yields around 120,000 distinct CDR3 sequences, about 14% seen once. The source was whole blood, collected in connection with sensitization to the hapten diphenylcyclopropenone (DPC). The source is a young woman with alopecia areata. Some clones in this sample may be carry-over from other donors' samples. CDR3s leave out the opening cysteine and the closing phenylalanine or tryptophan.

J,V,CDR3
TRBJ2-3,TRBV7-6,ASSLGTGWTDTQY
TRBJ2-3,TRBV11-2,ASSESPPSGFDTQY
TRBJ2-5,TRBV4-3,ASSQAGTGIRETQY
TRBJ2-7,TRBV27,ASSSGTHNSYEQY
TRBJ1-4,TRBV5-1,ASSPRQRAGNEKLF
TRBJ2-4,TRBV6-1,ASSEPGTAKNIQY
TRBJ2-1,TRBV2,ASKSNPWDNEQF
TRBJ2-5,TRBV10-3,ASNPGPQETQY
TRBJ2-7,TRBV5-5,ASSSGAPYEQY
TRBJ2-7,TRBV27,ASGPARGLGEQY
TRBJ2-2,TRBV5-1,ASSLTSGALAGELF
TRBJ1-6,TRBV12-3/TRBV12-4,ASSLGQGRNSPLH
TRBJ1-1,TRBV9,ASSEGGGTEAF
TRBJ1-5,TRBV7-9,ASSLGDRENQPQH
TRBJ2-5,TRBV19,ASTSGETQY
TRBJ2-1,TRBV6-5,ASSTGRSSYNEQF
TRBJ1-1,TRBV6-6,ASSYPGQYGTEAF
TRBJ1-4,TRBV9,ASSAPLAHPTSNEKLF